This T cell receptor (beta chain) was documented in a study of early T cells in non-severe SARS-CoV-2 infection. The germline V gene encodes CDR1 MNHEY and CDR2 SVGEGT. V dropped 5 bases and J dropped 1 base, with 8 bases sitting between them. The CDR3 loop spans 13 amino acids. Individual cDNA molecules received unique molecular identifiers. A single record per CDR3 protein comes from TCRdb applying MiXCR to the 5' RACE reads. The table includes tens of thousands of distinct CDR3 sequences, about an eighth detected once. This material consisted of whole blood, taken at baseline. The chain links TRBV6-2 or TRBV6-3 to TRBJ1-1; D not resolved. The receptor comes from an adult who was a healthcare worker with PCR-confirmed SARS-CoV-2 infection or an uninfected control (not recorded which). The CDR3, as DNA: TGTGCCAGCAGTGCCCGAGAGAACACTGAAGCTTTCTTT. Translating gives CASSARENTEAFF.